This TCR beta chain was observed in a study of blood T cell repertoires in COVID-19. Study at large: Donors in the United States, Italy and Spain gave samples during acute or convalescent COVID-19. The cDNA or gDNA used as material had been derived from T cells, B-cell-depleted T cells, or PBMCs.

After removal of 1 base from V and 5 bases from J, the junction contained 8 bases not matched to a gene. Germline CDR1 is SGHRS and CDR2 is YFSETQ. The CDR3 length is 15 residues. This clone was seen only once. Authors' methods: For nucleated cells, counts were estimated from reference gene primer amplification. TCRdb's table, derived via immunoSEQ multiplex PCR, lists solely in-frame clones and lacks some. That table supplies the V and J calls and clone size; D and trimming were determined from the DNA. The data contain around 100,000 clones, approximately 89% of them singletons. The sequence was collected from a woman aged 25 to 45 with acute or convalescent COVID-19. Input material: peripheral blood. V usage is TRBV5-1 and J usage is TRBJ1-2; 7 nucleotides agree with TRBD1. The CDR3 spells CASSLTGEEEYGYTF. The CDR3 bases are TGCGCCAGCAGCTTGACAGGGGAAGAGGAATATGGCTACACCTTC.